The present T cell receptor (beta chain) was sequenced within a study of cytomegalovirus exposure and HLA in healthy donors. 60 Vbeta and 13 Jbeta primers were used in PCR. Sequenced by immunoSEQ multiplex PCR; TCRdb stores in-frame clones only, minus some. The repertoire holds 130,000 to 150,000 clones, approximately 82% seen once, with roughly 10% in the top ten. CDR3 length equals 11 residues. The germline V gene has CDR1 MDHEN and CDR2 SYDVKM. V lost 6 bases and J 5 bases, leaving 7 bases between the germline ends. Of note for this clone: Its antigen is still unknown.

Regarding the study as a whole: Most TCR beta V segments were productive about 87% or about 30% of the time in an earlier analysis. Among TCR beta chains, those listed as cytomegalovirus-associated numbered approximately 150. Most CMV-associated TCR beta chains appeared HLA-restricted in a later analysis.

Input material: PBMCs. The V call is TRBV28, the J call TRBJ1-1; no clear D gene. The TCR originated in an older woman in good health and CMV-seropositive. The CDR3 spells CASRRGTEAFF. The CDR3 DNA reads as TGTGCCAGCAGGCGGGGAACTGAAGCTTTCTTT.